This note documents a single TCR beta chain sequence. This entry comes from a study of control samples from healthy donors and cancer patients. The method was immunoSEQ multiplex PCR; TCRdb's version includes in-frame clones alone and lacks a portion of them. The sample holds roughly 120,000 clones, 89% seen once. The material sequenced was blood. This receptor was taken from a man aged 45-65 years in good health.

In DNA, the CDR3 is TGCAGCGTTGTACCGAAGGGGCTTGCGCACACTGAAGCTTTCTTT. Its protein product is CSVVPKGLAHTEAFF. The rearrangement uses TRBV29-1 and TRBJ1-1; possibly TRBD1 for D (5 bases). The CDR3 has 15 residues. Germline V gives CDR1 SQVTM, CDR2 ANQGSEA. The V gene lost 4 bases and the J gene lost 3 bases, with 18 bases spanning the gap.